This T cell receptor (beta chain) was identified in a study of vaccination and CD4 T cells after COVID-19. The wider study: Overlapping SARS-CoV-2, HCoV-NL63, HCoV-OC43 and HCoV-229E spike peptides were used to stimulate cells.

Note on this clonotype: The antigen remains unidentified.

Indicated treatment: roughly nine-day PBMC culture with coronavirus spike peptide pools or control peptides (ViraFEST assay). Germline CDR1 reads SGHRS; CDR2 reads YFSETQ. The V segment lost 4 bases and the J segment 5 bases; nucleotides outside the gene matches: 12. This CDR3 has 16 amino acids. Cultured CD4+ T-cell DNA underwent Oncomine TCR Beta short-read sequencing. TCRdb ran MiXCR on the PCR reads and lists one entry per CDR3 protein. Of some 15,000 distinct CDR3 sequences in the sample, about three fifths were seen once. The TCR comes from a human donor who had recovered from COVID-19. The chain recombines TRBV5-1 with TRBJ2-5, with 9 bases that match TRBD1. The sample was CD4+ T cells from blood, cultured in vitro. DNA for the CDR3: TGCGCCAGCAGCCCTAGTGGGACAGGGAAGGGGGAGACCCAGTACTTC. Its translation: CASSPSGTGKGETQYF.